This T cell receptor (beta chain) was documented in a study of blood T cell repertoires in COVID-19. Study background: The samples span acute and convalescent COVID-19 from the United States, Italy and Spain. PBMCs, B-cell-depleted T cells, or T cells were the source of the cDNA or gDNA that made up the material.

Per the original methods: Reference gene primers were amplified, and this amplification served to estimate nucleated cell counts. Data came from immunoSEQ multiplex PCR; TCRdb stores just in-frame clones and leaves some out. V and J calls and clone size are those listed in that table; D and trimming were worked out from the DNA. The profile shows some 40,000 clones, 65% to 85% of them singletons. Trimming left V 4 bases short and J 6 bases short, with 17 bases between. This CDR3 is built from 14 residues. Germline-derived CDR1 and CDR2 are SQVTM and ANQGSEA. The chain combines TRBV29-1 with TRBJ2-3; tentative D call: TRBD2 (6 bases). The source is a man in his fifties or sixties in a cohort sampled during active COVID-19. Sequencing input: peripheral blood. The CDR3: CSVGAVGGRDTQYF. In DNA, the CDR3 is TGCAGCGTTGGAGCGGTTGGGGGGAGGGATACGCAGTATTTT.